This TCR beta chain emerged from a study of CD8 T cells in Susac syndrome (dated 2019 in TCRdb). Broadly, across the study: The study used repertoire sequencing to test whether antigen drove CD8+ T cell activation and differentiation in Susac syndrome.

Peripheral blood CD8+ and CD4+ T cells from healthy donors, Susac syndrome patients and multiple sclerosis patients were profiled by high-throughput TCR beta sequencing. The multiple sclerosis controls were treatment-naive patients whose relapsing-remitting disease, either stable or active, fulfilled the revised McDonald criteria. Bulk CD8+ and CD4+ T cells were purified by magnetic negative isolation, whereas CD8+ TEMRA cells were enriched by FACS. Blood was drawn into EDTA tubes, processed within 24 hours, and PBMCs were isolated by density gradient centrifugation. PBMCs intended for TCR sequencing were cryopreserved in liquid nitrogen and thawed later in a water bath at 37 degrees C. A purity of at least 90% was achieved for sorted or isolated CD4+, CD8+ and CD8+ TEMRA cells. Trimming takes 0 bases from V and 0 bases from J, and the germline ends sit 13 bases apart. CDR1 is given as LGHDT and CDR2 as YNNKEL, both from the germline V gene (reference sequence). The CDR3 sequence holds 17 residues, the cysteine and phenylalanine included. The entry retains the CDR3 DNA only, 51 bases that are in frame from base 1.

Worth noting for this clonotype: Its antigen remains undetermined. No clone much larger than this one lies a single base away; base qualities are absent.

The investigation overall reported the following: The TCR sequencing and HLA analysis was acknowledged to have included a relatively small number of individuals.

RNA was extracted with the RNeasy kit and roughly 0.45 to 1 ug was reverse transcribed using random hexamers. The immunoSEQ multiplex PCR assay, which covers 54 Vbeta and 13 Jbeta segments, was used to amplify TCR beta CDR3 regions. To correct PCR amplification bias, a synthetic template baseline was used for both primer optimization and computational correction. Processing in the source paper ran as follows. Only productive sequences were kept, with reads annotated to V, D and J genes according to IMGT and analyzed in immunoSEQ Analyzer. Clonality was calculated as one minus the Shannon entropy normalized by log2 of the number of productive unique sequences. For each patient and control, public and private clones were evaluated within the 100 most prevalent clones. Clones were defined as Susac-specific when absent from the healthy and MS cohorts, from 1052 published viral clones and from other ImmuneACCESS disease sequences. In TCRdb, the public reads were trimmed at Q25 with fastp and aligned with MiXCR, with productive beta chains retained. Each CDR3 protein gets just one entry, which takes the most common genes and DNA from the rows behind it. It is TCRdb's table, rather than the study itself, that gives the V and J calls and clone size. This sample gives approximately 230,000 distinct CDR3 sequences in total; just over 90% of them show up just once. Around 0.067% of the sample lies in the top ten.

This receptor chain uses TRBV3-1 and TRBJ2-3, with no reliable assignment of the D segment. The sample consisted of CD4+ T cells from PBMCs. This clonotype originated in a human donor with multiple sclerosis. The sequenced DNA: TGTGCCAGCAGCCAAGATTTGGCTAACCCTAGCACAGATACGCAGTATTTT. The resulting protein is CASSQDLANPSTDTQYF.